These 30 T cell receptor beta chains were all obtained from the same sample, sequenced in a study of blood T cells in healthy people across ages. It was with a sample-barcoded 5' primer and a J-beta primer mix that a second PCR of roughly 7 to 12 cycles was run. TCRdb reprocessed the 5' RACE reads with MiXCR, giving one entry per CDR3 protein. This table has some 1.4 million distinct CDR3 sequences, about 43% appearing once. Material: blood. These receptors all stem from a woman under 30 in good health.

The chain links TRBV27 to TRBJ2-1; TRBD2 might be the D (6 bases). Germline CDR1 reads MNHEY; CDR2 reads SMNVEV (reference sequence). The CDR3 has 12 amino acids. The ends were cut back, 5 bases at V and 15 bases at J, with 17 bases in the middle. The CDR3 is CASSLPGRRPFF. As DNA, the CDR3 is TGTGCCAGCAGTCTCCCGGGGAGGCGTCCGTTCTTC.

The rearrangement links TRBV6-6 to TRBJ1-1; D is unclear. CDR1 is MNHNY, CDR2 SVGAGI, per germline (reference sequence). Trimming cost V 2 bases and J 1 base, with 17 bases left between them. The CDR3 covers 17 residues. This chain's CDR3 is CASSYPPPRGWNTEAFF. CDR3 DNA sequence: TGTGCCAGCAGTTACCCGCCCCCCCGTGGGTGGAACACTGAAGCTTTCTTT.

The J gene is TRBJ2-3, the V gene TRBV30; unclear D gene. The CDR3 has 13 amino acids. Germline V gene data show CDR1 as GTSNPN and CDR2 as SVGIG (reference sequence). The V and J ends lost 4 bases and 3 bases respectively, with 11 bases between them. The CDR3 DNA is TGTGCCTGGACCCAGGAACTGACAGATACGCAGTATTTT. This sequence encodes CAWTQELTDTQYF.

V and J are TRBV20-1 and TRBJ1-1; tentatively, D is TRBD1 (5 bases). V was shortened by 3 bases and J by 4 bases, with 12 bases between the two germline ends. The V gene's germline CDR1 is DFQATT and CDR2 SNEGSKA (reference sequence). CDR3 length: 13 amino acids. The CDR3 DNA sequence: TGCAGTGCTAGGGGACTGAGTCTCACTGAAGCTTTCTTT. It yields the protein CSARGLSLTEAFF.

This clonotype has just a few counts. The chain recombines TRBV6-1 with TRBJ2-4, with D possibly called TRBD1 or TRBD2 (5 bases each). V was trimmed by 7 bases and J by 0 bases, leaving 16 bases between them. The CDR3 contains 16 residues. Looked up from germline, CDR1 is MNHNS and CDR2 is SASEGT. In nucleotides, the CDR3 is TGTGCCAGCACCTTAGGCCGGGACGTAGCCAAAAACATTCAGTACTTC. This codes for CASTLGRDVAKNIQYF.

Only a few counts were recorded for this clonotype. V is TRBV20-1 and J is TRBJ1-5, with 7 nucleotides matching TRBD1. This CDR3 has 15 residues. The ends lost 5 bases at V and 0 bases at J; junction bases unmatched: 7. Germline V gene data show CDR1 as DFQATT and CDR2 as SNEGSKA (reference sequence). The CDR3 loop is CSAETGTNSNQPQHF. In DNA, the CDR3 is TGCAGTGCTGAGACAGGGACTAATAGCAATCAGCCCCAGCATTTT.

In this sample, this clonotype turned up a few times. V gene TRBV20-1 combines with J gene TRBJ2-5; D is possibly TRBD2 (5 bases). The J call could be wrong; TRBJ2-7 is a better fit for the DNA end. The CDR3 covers 13 residues. Germline-derived CDR1 and CDR2 are DFQATT and SNEGSKA (reference sequence). CDR3 DNA sequence: TGCAGTGCTAGAGACACCGGGACCTACGAGCAGTACTTC. Its translation: CSARDTGTYEQYF.

The chain couples TRBV28 to TRBJ2-7; D possibly corresponds to TRBD2 (7 bases). Germline CDR1 and CDR2: MDHEN and SYDVKM. The germline V and J ends were trimmed by 8 bases and 9 bases, with 26 bases remaining between them. The CDR3 loop spans 15 amino acids. The CDR3 nucleotides are TGTGCCAGCTCCCGGGTGGGGGGGCCTACGATCGGGCAGTACTTC. Its protein product is CASSRVGGPTIGQYF.

The chain employs TRBV6-6 and TRBJ2-7; TRBD2 matches 11 bases. Looked up from germline, CDR1 is MNHNY and CDR2 is SVGAGI (reference sequence). CDR3 length: 14 amino acids. Losses at the gene ends were 5 bases for V and 3 bases for J; bases not matched to a gene: 3. The CDR3 nucleotides are TGTGCCAGCAGTACCCTAGCGGGAGGCTACGAGCAGTACTTC. Its translation: CASSTLAGGYEQYF.

The rearrangement uses TRBV6-1 and TRBJ2-1; TRBD2 aligns across 13 bases. In germline, CDR1 is MNHNS, CDR2 SASEGT. The CDR3 has 19 amino acids. J gave up 8 bases and V 5 bases, and 18 bases lay outside the gene matches. CDR3 region: CASSKKSGTSGMGGYEQFF. The CDR3 DNA is TGTGCCAGCAGTAAGAAATCCGGGACTAGCGGGATGGGGGGCTATGAGCAGTTCTTC.

This clonotype was counted many times. J is TRBJ2-1 and V is TRBV29-1, with D unresolved. Deletions cut 4 bases from V and 7 bases from J, with 14 bases between. The germline V gene encodes CDR1 SQVTM and CDR2 ANQGSEA. The CDR3 runs to 13 residues. CDR3 in amino acids: CSVVRIALNEQFF. The DNA of the CDR3 is TGCAGCGTTGTTCGCATAGCCCTGAATGAGCAGTTCTTC.

This clonotype was found a few times. The chain is built from TRBV12-3 or TRBV12-4 and TRBJ1-4; TRBD1 aligns across 9 bases. This CDR3 is 17 amino acids long. In DNA, the CDR3 is TGTGGCTGCGGGGACAGGGAGGAAAAGCAAACTAATGAAAAACTGTTTTTT. Translation gives CGCGDREEKQTNEKLFF.

As to this clonotype: The junction does not match germline at one end; this may be a read error. V is TRBV5-1 and J is TRBJ2-1; 10 bases fit TRBD2. Germline V CDR1 and CDR2: SGHRS, YFSETQ. The CDR3 is 15 amino acids. CDR3 sequence: CAGSLGSGGAHEQFF. CDR3 coding DNA: TGCGCCGGCAGCTTGGGGAGCGGGGGGGCGCATGAGCAGTTCTTC.

This clonotype has just one count. V usage is TRBV6-1 and J usage is TRBJ1-5, with 10 bases aligning to TRBD1. Germline V gene sequence: CDR1 MNHNS, CDR2 SASEGT. The CDR3 spans 16 residues. The V and J ends lost 4 bases and 3 bases, in that order; junction bases with no gene match: 6. This CDR3 reads CASSGRTGGDNQPQHF. CDR3 nucleotide sequence: TGTGCCAGCAGTGGTCGGACAGGGGGGGACAATCAGCCCCAGCATTTT.

The gene calls are TRBV12-3 or TRBV12-4 and TRBJ1-2; unclear D gene. With 6 bases removed from V and 5 bases from J, the gap between germline ends came to 13 bases. CDR3 length: 13 amino acids. DNA for the CDR3: TGTGCCAGCAGCGAGGACGGACCGTATGGCTACACCTTC. Translating gives CASSEDGPYGYTF.

A note on this clonotype: One junction end does not reproduce the germline sequence, and a read error may be involved. The chain is built from TRBV4-1 and TRBJ1-2; possibly TRBD1 for D (5 bases). CDR1 MGHRA and CDR2 YSYEKL come from the germline V gene. The length of the CDR3 is 14 residues. The CDR3 coding sequence is TGCGTCAGCAGCCAAGGAGGGGAAATCTATGGCTACACCTTC. Amino acids: CVSSQGGEIYGYTF.

This chain uses TRBV5-6 with TRBJ2-5; D might be TRBD1 (7 bases). The DNA matches TRBJ2-4 better at its end, which makes the J call doubtful. Germline V gene lookup returns CDR1 SGHDT and CDR2 YYEEEE. This CDR3 is built from 15 residues. Here the CDR3 DNA reads TGTGCCAGCAGCATCCAGGGGGAGGTCAAAAACATTCAGTACTTC. Its translation is CASSIQGEVKNIQYF.

This clonotype occurred a few times. V usage is TRBV5-1 and J usage is TRBJ2-3; tentatively, D is TRBD2 (6 bases). CDR1 and CDR2 from the germline V gene are SGHRS and YFSETQ. The CDR3 sequence is 15 residues long. V lost 0 bases, J lost 6 bases, and 14 bases lay in between. DNA for the CDR3: TGCGCCAGCAGCTTGGGGGGGGTCCTCACGGATACGCAGTATTTT. Residues: CASSLGGVLTDTQYF.

Only a few counts were recorded for this clonotype. The V call is TRBV10-3, the J call TRBJ2-7; possibly TRBD2 for D (7 bases). The V gene lost 10 bases and the J gene lost 1 base, with 20 bases spanning the gap. In germline, CDR1 is ENHRY, CDR2 SYGVKD. The CDR3 totals 15 residues. The CDR3 DNA is TGTGCCACCCAATATCCGGAGGGGGGGTCCTACGAGCAGTACTTC. Translation gives CATQYPEGGSYEQYF.

This chain links TRBV20-1 with TRBJ2-1, with 8 bases that match TRBD1. CDR3 length: 14 residues. With 0 bases clipped from V and 3 bases from J, the junction kept 1 base outside the gene matches. Germline CDR1 DFQATT, CDR2 SNEGSKA (reference sequence). CDR3 region: CSAREGQDYNEQFF. The CDR3 nucleotides read TGCAGTGCTAGAGAGGGACAGGACTACAATGAGCAGTTCTTC.

The CDR3: CASSQGLGDRGRSGANVLTF. The DNA for the CDR3 is TGTGCCAGCAGCCAAGGGTTAGGAGACAGGGGACGTTCTGGGGCCAACGTCCTGACTTTC. The chain carries TRBV3-1 and TRBJ2-6; the match to TRBD1 covers 8 bases. The CDR3 extends over 20 amino acids. The trim removed 1 base at V and 1 base at J, leaving 12 bases unmatched. Germline V gives CDR1 LGHDT, CDR2 YNNKEL (reference sequence).

V and J are TRBV6-5 and TRBJ1-2; the D is unclear. The CDR3 is 11 residues long. Germline CDR1 is MNHEY and CDR2 is SVGAGI. The V and J ends lost 8 bases and 7 bases respectively, with 11 bases between them. CDR3 region: CASGEWAGYTF. CDR3 sequence (DNA): TGTGCCAGCGGCGAGTGGGCTGGCTACACCTTC.

J is TRBJ2-1 and V is TRBV4-1; 8 bases are a match to TRBD2. The CDR3 length is 16 residues. The J segment lost 3 bases and the V segment lost 1 base, leaving 5 bases of the junction unmatched. Per germline, CDR1 MGHRA and CDR2 YSYEKL. This chain's CDR3 is CASSQVAGGYYNEQFF. The DNA of the CDR3 is TGCGCCAGCAGCCAAGTTGCGGGGGGCTACTACAATGAGCAGTTCTTC.

The chain employs TRBV7-3 and TRBJ2-2; TRBD2 matches at 12 bases. The CDR3 totals 16 residues. Trimming at V came to 4 bases and at J to 3 bases, leaving 3 bases not matched to a gene. The germline CDR1 and CDR2 sequences are SGHTA and FQGTGA. The CDR3 region has the DNA TGTGCCAGCAGCTCCCGACTAGCGGGGGACACCGGGGAGCTGTTTTTT. It is translated as CASSSRLAGDTGELFF.

The V and J genes are TRBV5-4 and TRBJ2-5; 7 bases align to TRBD2. The CDR3 consists of 15 residues. With 4 bases clipped from V and 3 bases from J, the junction kept 9 bases outside the gene matches. In germline, CDR1 is SGHNT, CDR2 YYREEE (reference sequence). CDR3 region: CASSETSSGKETQYF. DNA of the CDR3: TGTGCCAGCAGCGAAACCTCTAGCGGCAAAGAGACCCAGTACTTC.

This clonotype came up a few times. The rearrangement uses TRBV27 and TRBJ2-5; no firm D call. The CDR3 has 13 amino acids. Trimming removed 6 bases at V and 11 bases at J, with 19 bases between. The V gene's germline CDR1 is MNHEY and CDR2 SMNVEV (reference sequence). The CDR3 region is CASRASPYNEQYF. In DNA form, the CDR3 reads TGTGCCAGCAGGGCTTCGCCCTACAATGAGCAGTACTTC.

This chain links TRBV20-1 with TRBJ1-5; D not resolved. CDR3 length: 14 amino acids. The germline gives CDR1 DFQATT, CDR2 SNEGSKA (reference sequence). V was trimmed by 5 bases and J by 5 bases, leaving 16 bases between them. The CDR3 protein is CSAALGRADQPQHF. The CDR3 DNA is TGCAGTGCTGCCCTCGGCCGGGCGGATCAGCCCCAGCATTTT.

This chain connects TRBV14 to TRBJ1-6, with unresolved D. V lost 0 bases to trimming and J lost 4 bases, with 7 bases between them. The CDR3 sequence is 15 residues long. CDR1 SGHDN and CDR2 FVKESK come from the germline V gene. The CDR3 region has the DNA TGTGCCAGCAGCCAAGAGCAGAGTTATAATTCACCCCTCCACTTT. It encodes CASSQEQSYNSPLHF.

In this sample, this clonotype turned up a few times. The rearrangement joins TRBV10-2 to TRBJ2-3; 13 positions agree with TRBD2. This CDR3 comprises 13 residues. Germline-derived CDR1 and CDR2 are WSHSY and SAAADI. The V and J ends lost 6 bases and 14 bases, in that order; junction bases with no gene match: 8. The CDR3 spells CASRQTSGGSPYF. DNA of the CDR3: TGCGCCAGCAGGCAGACTAGCGGGGGGTCACCGTATTTT.

The chain couples TRBV3-1 to TRBJ1-1; TRBD1 agrees at 7 bases. The CDR3 contains 15 residues. V lost 3 bases and J lost 4; bases outside the gene matches: 8. Per the germline V gene, CDR1 is LGHDT and CDR2 is YNNKEL (reference sequence). Here the CDR3 DNA reads TGTGCCAGCAGCCACCAACAGGGGAAGACCACTGAAGCTTTCTTT. Protein: CASSHQQGKTTEAFF.